This T cell receptor beta chain originates from a study of technical replicates of blood from several donors (dated by TCRdb to 2016 to 2017). V drops 4 bases and J drops 2 bases, leaving 15 bases in between. The germline V gene gives CDR1 as SGHDT and CDR2 as YYEEEE. Inclusive of the bounding cysteine and phenylalanine, the CDR3 is 16 residues long. The entry retains the CDR3 DNA only, 48 bases that are in frame from base 1. Libraries were made using the immunoSEQ multiplex PCR assay. Sourced from immuneACCESS, this table was stored by TCRdb with only in-frame sequences that have V and J called. A share of the clones is absent; for the studies checked, an unresolved V gene accounts for under half, and the remainder has no known explanation. The sample data list roughly 80,000 clones, and roughly 94% of these were observed just once. 0.35% to 0.45% of the sample goes to the ten largest clones. In the case of this clone: The target of this receptor is not known. No base qualities exist here, and no much larger clone lies one base off it.

Rearrangement joined TRBV5-6 to TRBJ1-4, with no reliable assignment of the D segment. The clonotype was recovered from a human donor in good health. The sample taken for sequencing was T cells isolated from PBMCs. Here is the DNA: TGTGCCAGCAGCGCGGGCCACGGCCCCACTAATGAAAAACTGTTTTTT. It encodes CASSAGHGPTNEKLFF.